This T cell receptor beta chain was sequenced in a study of CD8+ T cells in alopecia areata. Study-wide results and limits: Greater clonality was observed in lesional scalp samples, especially alopecia totalis/universalis, versus normal scalp.

Lesional scalp punch biopsies and peripheral blood came from alopecia areata patients. Extraction and reverse transcription of RNA yielded cDNA as the sequencing template. Some clones are missing from TCRdb's copy, which holds only in-frame ones; the method was immunoSEQ multiplex PCR. The table includes under 65,000 clones, about 44% detected once. With regard to this clone: The target antigen is unknown.

The sequence was collected from a human donor with alopecia areata. The sequenced sample was NKG2D-low CD8+ T cells sorted from blood.

The CDR3 reads CSVESEGAGANVLTF. In DNA, the CDR3 is TGCAGCGTTGAATCGGAAGGGGCTGGGGCCAACGTCCTGACTTTC. The rearrangement joins TRBV29-1 to TRBJ2-6; D may be TRBD1 (5 bases). This CDR3 is 15 amino acids long. V dropped 2 bases and J dropped 2 bases, with 10 bases sitting between them. The germline V gene has CDR1 SQVTM and CDR2 ANQGSEA.